This entry concerns a single T cell receptor beta chain. What it binds is unknown. The source of the sample is a study of cytomegalovirus exposure and HLA in healthy donors. Study-wide context: Within the Caucasian-associated ancestry cluster were roughly 81% of the roughly 400 genotyped donors.

Findings of the study overall: In the analysis, some V segments, TRBV6-2 and TRBV6-3 included, were excluded as indistinguishable.

The CDR3 runs to 16 residues. The V end lost 10 bases, the J end lost 2 bases, and 21 bases lay between the germline ends. Per germline, CDR1 MDHEN and CDR2 SYDVKM. Vbeta (60) and Jbeta (13) primers were used in the PCR. Generated by immunoSEQ multiplex PCR, the TCRdb table keeps only in-frame clones and is missing some. The data hold approximately 150,000 clones, with around four fifths observed a single time. Sequenced: PBMCs. The TCR was taken from a woman aged 45-60 years in good health and CMV-seronegative. The V gene is TRBV28, the J gene TRBJ1-5; TRBD1 is a possible D gene (6 bases). The CDR3 region is CAIQGPLPRGNQPQHF. The CDR3 nucleotides are TGTGCCATCCAGGGGCCCCTCCCGAGGGGCAATCAGCCCCAGCATTTT.